These T cell receptor beta chains were read from a single sample in a study of T cell changes during pregnancy in multiple sclerosis. Assay: immunoSEQ multiplex PCR; the TCRdb copy retains only in-frame clones and omits some. The sample shows some 42,000 clones, 93% of them seen only once. The sample here was CD4+ T cells from peripheral blood mononuclear cells, taken in the third trimester of pregnancy. Source of these receptors: a female donor with multiple sclerosis, enrolled in a pregnancy study. Each CDR3 is given with its conserved first and last residue. D genes are given only for firm matches. The listing skips clone size in some rows; elsewhere it reads once, few, many or a size class.

d_call	clone_size	v_call	j_call	cdr3_nt	cdr3_aa
.	.	TRBV21-1	TRBJ2-1	TGTGCCAGCAGCAAAGACAGGTACAATGAGCAGTTCTTC	CASSKDRYNEQFF
.	.	TRBV20-1	TRBJ1-1	TGCAGTGCCCGTAGGAGGGGTGAAGCTTTCTTT	CSARRRGEAFF
TRBD2	once	TRBV5-4	TRBJ2-3	TGTGCCAGCAGCCGTAGCGGGGGGGCCAAAGATACGCAGTATTTT	CASSRSGGAKDTQYF
TRBD1	.	TRBV5-1	TRBJ1-1	TGCGCCAGCAGCCGGGACAGGGGAATTGAAGCTTTCTTT	CASSRDRGIEAFF
.	.	TRBV7-9	TRBJ2-1	TGTGCCAGCAGCCCCCAGGGGTGGTACTACAATGAGCAGTTCTTC	CASSPQGWYYNEQFF
TRBD2	.	TRBV15	TRBJ2-5	TGTGCCACCAGCAGATCAGCCATAGCGGGAGGGAGTCAAGAGACCCAGTACTTC	CATSRSAIAGGSQETQYF
.	.	TRBV19	TRBJ1-6	TGTGCCAGTAACGGGCAGGGGAATTCACCCCTCCACTTT	CASNGQGNSPLHF
.	.	TRBV7-7	TRBJ2-1	TGTGCCAGCAGCCCGCGACAGGGACTCTACAATGAGCAGTTCTTC	CASSPRQGLYNEQFF
.	.	TRBV7-8	TRBJ2-4	TGTGCCAGCAGCCACCCGTTAACAGGGTGGGCCAAAAACATTCAGTACTTC	CASSHPLTGWAKNIQYF
.	.	TRBV11-2	TRBJ2-7	TGTGCCAGCAGCTTTCAGTCGTACGAGCAGTACTTC	CASSFQSYEQYF
TRBD2	few	TRBV5-1	TRBJ2-1	TGCGCCAGCAGCTTTATCGGGACTAGCGGGGTATACAATGAGCAGTTCTTC	CASSFIGTSGVYNEQFF
.	.	TRBV5-1	TRBJ1-1	TGCGCCAGCAGCTGGGGAGGAGGTGAAGCTTTCTTT	CASSWGGGEAFF
TRBD2	.	TRBV2	TRBJ2-1	TGTGCCAGCAGTGACGCTAGCGGGGTGAGAGGTCGGATGGAGTTCTTC	CASSDASGVRGRMEFF
.	.	TRBV18	TRBJ1-5	TGTGCCAGCTCCCCGGAGGGGAATCAGCCCCAGCATTTT	CASSPEGNQPQHF
.	.	TRBV21-1	TRBJ2-4	TGTGCCAGCAGCCCCGAGAGCAGGGGGCGCGAAGGAAACATTCAGTACTTC	CASSPESRGREGNIQYF
.	.	TRBV19	TRBJ2-1	TGTGCCAGTTCCCACGTGGGCCTCTACAATGAGCAGTTCTTC	CASSHVGLYNEQFF
.	.	TRBV18	TRBJ2-7	TGTGCCAGCTCACCAACGCAGGGTAAGGCCGAGCAGTACTTC	CASSPTQGKAEQYF
TRBD1	.	TRBV27	TRBJ1-2	TGTGCCAGCAGCTTCCTGGACAGGGCAAATGGCTACACCTTC	CASSFLDRANGYTF
TRBD1	.	TRBV6-4	TRBJ2-1	TGTGCCAGCAGCTCGACAGGGTCCTCCTACAATGAGCAGTTCTTC	CASSSTGSSYNEQFF
.	.	TRBV9	TRBJ1-1	TGTGCCAGCAGCGCCTCGGGGGGCAGGACTGAAGCTTTCTTT	CASSASGGRTEAFF
.	few	TRBV30	TRBJ1-1	TGTGCCTGGAGTGTACGTCCGGGAGGAGGTACTGAAGCTTTCTTT	CAWSVRPGGGTEAFF
TRBD1	.	TRBV28	TRBJ2-4	TGTGCCAGCAGTTTCTATCAACCGGGACAGCCAAACATTCAGTACTTC	CASSFYQPGQPNIQYF
.	.	TRBV6-1	TRBJ1-5	TGTGCCAGCAGGATAGATGCCAATCAGCCCCAGCATTTT	CASRIDANQPQHF
TRBD1	.	TRBV4-1	TRBJ1-5	TGCGCCAGCAGCCGGACCCGGGACAGCCAAGGTGGTCAGCCCCAGCATTTT	CASSRTRDSQGGQPQHF
.	.	TRBV5-4	TRBJ2-3	TGTGCCAGCAGCCAGATCCTACTAGCTAACACAGATACGCAGTATTTT	CASSQILLANTDTQYF
TRBD1	.	TRBV16	TRBJ1-2	TGTGCCAGCAGCCAATCGAAGACAGGGGTCTATGGCTACACCTTC	CASSQSKTGVYGYTF